Each of the 19 T cell receptor beta chains below was sequenced from the same sample in a study of blood T cells in healthy people across ages. Next came a second PCR, run for about 7 to 12 cycles, which used a sample-barcoded 5' primer along with a J-beta primer mix. TCRdb recomputed calls from the 5' RACE reads with MiXCR, one row per CDR3 protein. The sample has 1.5 million to 2 million distinct CDR3 sequences; roughly 27% are singletons. The sample consisted of blood. The receptors shown here come from a woman in her twenties or thirties in good health.

This clonotype was picked up one time. In this CDR3 the conserved last residue, phenylalanine or tryptophan, is missing, so a read error is likely. CDR3 amino acids: CASSDRVLTYEQYS. The CDR3, as DNA: TGTGCCAGCAGCGACCGGGTCCTAACCTACGAGCAGTACTCC. J is TRBJ2-7 and V is TRBV5-6; D is uncertain. Germline V gene lookup returns CDR1 SGHDT and CDR2 YYEEEE. Deletions cut 4 bases from V and 2 bases from J, with 13 bases between. CDR3 size: 14 residues.

The rearrangement links TRBV28 to TRBJ2-1, with D possibly matching TRBD2 (7 bases). Germline CDR1 reads MDHEN; CDR2 reads SYDVKM. The CDR3 runs 12 residues. The ends were cut back, 8 bases at V and 12 bases at J, with 17 bases in the middle. The CDR3: CASGSGRGAQFF. The CDR3 DNA follows: TGTGCCAGCGGCTCTGGTCGGGGGGCGCAGTTCTTC. The full variable domain, in which reference TRBV28 and TRBJ2-1 provide the parts outside the CDR3, is DVKVTQSSRYLVKRTGEKVFLECVQDMDHENMFWYRQDPGLGLRLIYFSYDVKMKEKGDIPEGYSVSREKKERFSLILESASTNQTSMYLCASGSGRGAQFFGPGTRLTVL.

The CDR3 region is CASSSTTIGNRQETQYF. Here the CDR3 DNA reads TGTGCCAGCAGTTCAACAACGATAGGCAATCGCCAGGAGACCCAGTACTTC. The rearrangement links TRBV12-3 or TRBV12-4 to TRBJ2-5; D is unclear. The ends were cut back, 4 bases at V and 5 bases at J, with 23 bases in the middle. The CDR3 totals 17 residues.

For this clonotype: This may be a read error: a much more frequent sequence differs by one nucleotide. The chain employs TRBV7-2 and TRBJ2-5, with TRBD2 matching 9 bases. The V segment lost 8 bases and the J segment 11 bases; nucleotides outside the gene matches: 18. The CDR3 has 15 residues. From germline, CDR1 is SGHTA and CDR2 FQGNSA. This CDR3 reads CASCTQTSGTVEQYF. CDR3 bases: TGTGCCAGCTGCACCCAGACTAGCGGAACGGTAGAGCAGTACTTC.

This clonotype was detected many times. The V gene is TRBV7-9, the J gene TRBJ1-2; D possibly corresponds to TRBD1 (5 bases). The V end lost 5 bases, the J end lost 4 bases, and 11 bases lay between the germline ends. The CDR3 runs 13 residues. Germline V lookup: CDR1 SEHNR, CDR2 FQNEAQ (reference sequence). CDR3 nucleotides: TGTGCCAGCAGCCAGGGACGGACCTATGGCTACACCTTC. It specifies CASSQGRTYGYTF.

To note about this clonotype: A much larger clone lies one base from this, so it may be a read error. The CDR3 here is CSARTSGGQETKYF. Here the CDR3 DNA reads TGCAGTGCGCGGACTAGCGGGGGCCAAGAGACCAAGTACTTC. This chain joins TRBV20-1 and TRBJ2-5; 13 bases are a match to TRBD2. The CDR3 sequence is 14 residues long. The germline CDR1 and CDR2 sequences are DFQATT and SNEGSKA (reference sequence).

Remarks on this clonotype: The junction differs from germline at one of its ends, possibly a read error. The rearrangement uses TRBV12-3 or TRBV12-4 and TRBJ2-3; D may be TRBD2 (5 bases). The CDR3 spans 14 residues. The CDR3 nucleotides are TGTGCCAGCAGTTCCCCTGGGATGGGAGATGCGCAGTATTTT. This sequence encodes CASSSPGMGDAQYF.

This clonotype was recorded many times. The V gene is TRBV6-6, the J gene TRBJ2-7, with 11 bases lining up with TRBD2. V was clipped by 6 bases and J by 3 bases; unmatched bases: 7. The CDR3 sequence is 15 residues long. CDR1 and CDR2 (germline): MNHNY, SVGAGI (reference sequence). CDR3 protein: CASRPPGTSGYEQYF. The CDR3 region has the DNA TGTGCCAGCAGACCCCCTGGGACTAGCGGCTACGAGCAGTACTTC.

This chain links TRBV6-1 with TRBJ1-1; D is possibly TRBD1 (5 bases). Looked up from germline, CDR1 is MNHNS and CDR2 is SASEGT. CDR3 length: 14 residues. V gave up 7 bases and J gave up 5 bases, with 17 bases separating them. CDR3 sequence: CASTPNLEGTEAFF. The CDR3 nucleotides read TGTGCCAGCACCCCCAACCTTGAGGGGACTGAAGCTTTCTTT.

The table lists this clonotype with many counts. The chain uses TRBV27 and TRBJ2-7, with D possibly matching TRBD1 (6 bases). CDR1 is MNHEY and CDR2 is SMNVEV in the germline V gene (reference sequence). The CDR3 spans 15 residues. V was pared by 5 bases and J by 2 bases, with 16 bases between. The CDR3: CASSRAGDITYEQYF. CDR3 coding DNA: TGTGCCAGCAGTAGAGCTGGGGACATCACCTACGAGCAGTACTTC.

This clonotype has more than one count but fewer than ten. V gene TRBV29-1 combines with J gene TRBJ2-3; the match to TRBD1 covers 9 bases. V trimming: 4 bases; J trimming: 3 bases; junction bases outside the gene matches: 11. Germline V gene data show CDR1 as SQVTM and CDR2 as ANQGSEA. The CDR3 consists of 16 residues. The CDR3 reads CSVGAGQGFGTDTQYF. The CDR3 DNA follows: TGCAGCGTTGGGGCGGGACAGGGTTTTGGTACAGATACGCAGTATTTT.

The J gene is TRBJ1-2, the V gene TRBV12-3 or TRBV12-4, with D uncertain. Trimming stripped 7 bases from V and 8 bases from J, with 20 bases between. The CDR3 length is 14 residues. The CDR3 spells CASTLVVSSEGYTF. For the CDR3, the DNA is TGTGCCAGCACCCTCGTCGTCTCTTCGGAGGGCTACACCTTC.

Regarding this clonotype: It may be a read error: a sequence one base away is much more abundant. This chain links TRBV12-3 or TRBV12-4 with TRBJ2-6, with D unclear. The CDR3 length is 15 residues. The CDR3, as DNA: TGTGCCGGCAGTCACCAACGCTCTGGGGCCAACGTCCTGACTTTC. Translation: CAGSHQRSGANVLTF.

The genes are TRBV5-1 and TRBJ2-5; 9 bases align to TRBD2. TRBJ2-7 matches the DNA end more closely, so the J call is doubtful. Germline V lookup: CDR1 SGHRS, CDR2 YFSETQ. The CDR3 has 17 amino acids. DNA of the CDR3: TGCGCCAGCAGCTTGCGGCCCAGCGGGGGGAGGTTATACGAGCAGTACTTC. Translating it yields CASSLRPSGGRLYEQYF.

This clonotype was found once. A single base separates this from a much larger clone, so it may be a read error. The chain carries TRBV29-1 and TRBJ1-2, with TRBD1 matching 8 bases. CDR3 length: 13 residues. Germline CDR1 SQVTM, CDR2 ANQGSEA. The CDR3, as DNA: TGCAGCACCCGACAGGGGATTGCCTATGGCCACACCTTC. This codes for CSTRQGIAYGHTF.

The V gene is TRBV7-2, the J gene TRBJ1-4; D not certain. Between the trimmed V and J ends, which lost 4 bases and 6 bases, there was a span of 15 bases. The CDR3 runs to 15 residues. Per germline, CDR1 SGHTA and CDR2 FQGNSA. CDR3 residues: CASSSGIARDEKLFF. CDR3 DNA sequence: TGTGCCAGCAGCTCGGGCATAGCGAGGGATGAAAAACTGTTTTTT.

This clonotype has just a few counts. The chain uses TRBV24-1 and TRBJ2-3, with TRBD1 matching 12 bases. The germline V gene has CDR1 KGHDR and CDR2 SFDVKD. The length of the CDR3 is 15 residues. Losses at the gene ends were 7 bases for V and 6 bases for J; bases not matched to a gene: 7. CDR3 loop: CATRGQGASSDTQYF. The CDR3 region has the DNA TGTGCCACCAGGGGACAGGGGGCTTCGTCCGATACGCAGTATTTT.

V is TRBV20-1 and J is TRBJ1-5; 7 bases align to TRBD1. The CDR3 has 12 residues. The V gene end was trimmed by 6 bases and the J gene end by 7 bases; junction bases not matched to a gene: 6. CDR1 and CDR2 (germline): DFQATT, SNEGSKA (reference sequence). In DNA, the CDR3 is TGCAGTGCCTCACAGGGGAGCCAGCCCCAGCATTTT. Amino acid sequence: CSASQGSQPQHF.

The genes are TRBV28 and TRBJ2-5; D may be TRBD1 (6 bases). Per the germline V gene, CDR1 is MDHEN and CDR2 is SYDVKM. The CDR3 spans 15 residues. V was clipped by 4 bases and J by 5 bases, with 17 bases between them. CDR3 sequence (DNA): TGTGCCAGCAGTTCCACGACAGGAGGTCGCGAGACCCAGTACTTC. It encodes CASSSTTGGRETQYF. Combining the CDR3 with reference TRBV28 and TRBJ2-5 gives the whole variable domain DVKVTQSSRYLVKRTGEKVFLECVQDMDHENMFWYRQDPGLGLRLIYFSYDVKMKEKGDIPEGYSVSREKKERFSLILESASTNQTSMYLCASSSTTGGRETQYFGPGTRLLVL.